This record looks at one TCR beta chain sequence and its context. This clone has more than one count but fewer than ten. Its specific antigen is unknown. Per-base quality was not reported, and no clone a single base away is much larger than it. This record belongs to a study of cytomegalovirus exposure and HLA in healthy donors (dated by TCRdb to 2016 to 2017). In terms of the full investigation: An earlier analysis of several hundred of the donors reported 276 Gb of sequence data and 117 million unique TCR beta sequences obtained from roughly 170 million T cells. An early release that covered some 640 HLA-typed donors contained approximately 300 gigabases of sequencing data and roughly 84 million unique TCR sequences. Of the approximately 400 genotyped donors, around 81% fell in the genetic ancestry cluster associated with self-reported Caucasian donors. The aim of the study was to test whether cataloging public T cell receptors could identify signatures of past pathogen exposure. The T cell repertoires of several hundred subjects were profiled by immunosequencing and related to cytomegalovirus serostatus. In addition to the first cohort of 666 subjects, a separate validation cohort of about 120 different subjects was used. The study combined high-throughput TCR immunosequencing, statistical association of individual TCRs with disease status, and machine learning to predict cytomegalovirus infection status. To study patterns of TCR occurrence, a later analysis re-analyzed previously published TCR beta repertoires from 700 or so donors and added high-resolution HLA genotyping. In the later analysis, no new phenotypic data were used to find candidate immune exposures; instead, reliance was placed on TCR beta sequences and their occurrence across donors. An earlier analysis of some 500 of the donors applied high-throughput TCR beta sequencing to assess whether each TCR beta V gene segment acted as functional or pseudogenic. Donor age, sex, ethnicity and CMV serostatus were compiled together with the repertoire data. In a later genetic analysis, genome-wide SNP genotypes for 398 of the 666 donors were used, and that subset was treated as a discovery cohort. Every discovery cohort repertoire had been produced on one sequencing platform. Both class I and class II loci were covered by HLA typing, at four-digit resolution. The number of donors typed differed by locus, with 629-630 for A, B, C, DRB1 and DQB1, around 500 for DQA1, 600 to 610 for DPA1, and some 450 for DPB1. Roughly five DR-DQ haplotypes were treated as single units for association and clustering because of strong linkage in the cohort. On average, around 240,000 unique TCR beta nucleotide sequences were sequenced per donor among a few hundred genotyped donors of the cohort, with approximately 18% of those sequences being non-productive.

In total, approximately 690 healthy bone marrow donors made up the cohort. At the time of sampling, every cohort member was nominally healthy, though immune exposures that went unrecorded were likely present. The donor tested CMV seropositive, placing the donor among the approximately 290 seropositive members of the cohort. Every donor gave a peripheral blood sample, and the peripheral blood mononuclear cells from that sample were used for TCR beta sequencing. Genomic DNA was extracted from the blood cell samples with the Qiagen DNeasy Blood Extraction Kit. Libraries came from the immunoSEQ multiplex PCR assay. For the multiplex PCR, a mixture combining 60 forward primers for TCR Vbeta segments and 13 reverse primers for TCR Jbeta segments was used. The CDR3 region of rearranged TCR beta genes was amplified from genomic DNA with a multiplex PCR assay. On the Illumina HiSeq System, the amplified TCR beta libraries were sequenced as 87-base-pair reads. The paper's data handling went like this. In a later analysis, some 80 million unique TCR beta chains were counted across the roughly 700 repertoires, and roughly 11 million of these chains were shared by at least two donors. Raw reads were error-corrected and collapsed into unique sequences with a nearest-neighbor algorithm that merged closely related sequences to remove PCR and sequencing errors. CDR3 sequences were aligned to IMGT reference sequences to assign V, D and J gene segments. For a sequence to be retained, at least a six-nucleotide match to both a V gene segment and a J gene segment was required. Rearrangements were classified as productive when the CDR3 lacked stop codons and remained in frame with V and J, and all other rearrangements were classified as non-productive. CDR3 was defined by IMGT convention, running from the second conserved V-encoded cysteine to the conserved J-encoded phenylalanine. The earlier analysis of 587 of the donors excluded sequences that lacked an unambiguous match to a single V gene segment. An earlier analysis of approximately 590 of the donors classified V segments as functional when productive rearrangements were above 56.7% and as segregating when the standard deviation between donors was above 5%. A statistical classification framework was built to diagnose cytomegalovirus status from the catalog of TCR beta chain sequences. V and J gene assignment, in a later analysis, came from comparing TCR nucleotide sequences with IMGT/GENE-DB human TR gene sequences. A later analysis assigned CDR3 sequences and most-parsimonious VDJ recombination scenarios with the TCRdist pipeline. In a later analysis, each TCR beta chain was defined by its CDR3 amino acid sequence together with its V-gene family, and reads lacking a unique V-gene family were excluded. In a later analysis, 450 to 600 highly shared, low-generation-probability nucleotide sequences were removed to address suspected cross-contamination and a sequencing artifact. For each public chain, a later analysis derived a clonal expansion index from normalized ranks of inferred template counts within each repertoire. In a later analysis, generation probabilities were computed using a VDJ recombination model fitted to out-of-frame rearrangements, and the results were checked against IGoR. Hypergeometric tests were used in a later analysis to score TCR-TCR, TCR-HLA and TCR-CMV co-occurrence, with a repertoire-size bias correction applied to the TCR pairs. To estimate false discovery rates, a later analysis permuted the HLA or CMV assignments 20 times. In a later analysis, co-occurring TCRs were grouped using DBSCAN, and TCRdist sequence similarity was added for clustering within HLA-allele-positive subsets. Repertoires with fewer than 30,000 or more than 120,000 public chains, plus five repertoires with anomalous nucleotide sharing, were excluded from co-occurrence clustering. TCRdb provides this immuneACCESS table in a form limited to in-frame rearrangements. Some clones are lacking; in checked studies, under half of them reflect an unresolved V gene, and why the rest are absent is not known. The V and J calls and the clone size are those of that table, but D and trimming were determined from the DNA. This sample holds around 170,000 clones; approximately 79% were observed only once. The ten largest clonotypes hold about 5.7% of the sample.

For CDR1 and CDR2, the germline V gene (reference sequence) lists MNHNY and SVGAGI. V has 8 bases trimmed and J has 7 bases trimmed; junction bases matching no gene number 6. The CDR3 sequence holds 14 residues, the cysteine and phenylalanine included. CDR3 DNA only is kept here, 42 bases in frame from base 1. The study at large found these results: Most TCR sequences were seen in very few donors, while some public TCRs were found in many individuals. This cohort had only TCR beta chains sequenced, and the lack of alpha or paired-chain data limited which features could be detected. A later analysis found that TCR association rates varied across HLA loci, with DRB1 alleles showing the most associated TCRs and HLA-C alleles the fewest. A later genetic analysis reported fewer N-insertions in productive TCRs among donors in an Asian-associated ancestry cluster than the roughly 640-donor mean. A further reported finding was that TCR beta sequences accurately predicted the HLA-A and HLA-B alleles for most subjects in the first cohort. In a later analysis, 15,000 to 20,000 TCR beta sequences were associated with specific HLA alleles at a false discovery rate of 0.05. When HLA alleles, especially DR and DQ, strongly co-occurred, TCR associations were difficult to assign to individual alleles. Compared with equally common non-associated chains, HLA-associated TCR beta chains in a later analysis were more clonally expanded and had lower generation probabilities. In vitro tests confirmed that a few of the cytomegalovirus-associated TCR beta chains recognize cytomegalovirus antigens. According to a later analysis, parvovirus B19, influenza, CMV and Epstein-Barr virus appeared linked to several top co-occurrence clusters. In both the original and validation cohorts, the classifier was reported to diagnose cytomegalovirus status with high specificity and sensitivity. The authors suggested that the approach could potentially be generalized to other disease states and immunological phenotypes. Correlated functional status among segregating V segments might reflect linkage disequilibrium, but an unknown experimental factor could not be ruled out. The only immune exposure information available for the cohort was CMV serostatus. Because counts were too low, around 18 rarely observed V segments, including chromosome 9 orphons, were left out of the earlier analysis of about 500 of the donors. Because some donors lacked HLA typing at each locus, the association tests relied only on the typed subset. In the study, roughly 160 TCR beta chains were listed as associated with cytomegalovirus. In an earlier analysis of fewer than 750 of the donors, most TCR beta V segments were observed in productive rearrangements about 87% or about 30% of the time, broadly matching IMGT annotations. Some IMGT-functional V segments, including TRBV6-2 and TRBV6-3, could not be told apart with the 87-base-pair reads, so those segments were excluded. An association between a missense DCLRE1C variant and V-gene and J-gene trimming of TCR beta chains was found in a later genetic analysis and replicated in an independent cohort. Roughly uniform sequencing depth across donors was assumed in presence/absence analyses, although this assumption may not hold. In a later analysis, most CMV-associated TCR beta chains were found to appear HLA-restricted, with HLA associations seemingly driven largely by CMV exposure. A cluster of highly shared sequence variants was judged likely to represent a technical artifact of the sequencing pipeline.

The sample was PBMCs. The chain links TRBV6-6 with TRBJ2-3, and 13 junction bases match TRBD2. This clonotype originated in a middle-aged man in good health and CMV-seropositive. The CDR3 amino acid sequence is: CASVRTSGGNTQYF. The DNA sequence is TGTGCCAGCGTCAGGACTAGCGGGGGAAATACGCAGTATTTT.